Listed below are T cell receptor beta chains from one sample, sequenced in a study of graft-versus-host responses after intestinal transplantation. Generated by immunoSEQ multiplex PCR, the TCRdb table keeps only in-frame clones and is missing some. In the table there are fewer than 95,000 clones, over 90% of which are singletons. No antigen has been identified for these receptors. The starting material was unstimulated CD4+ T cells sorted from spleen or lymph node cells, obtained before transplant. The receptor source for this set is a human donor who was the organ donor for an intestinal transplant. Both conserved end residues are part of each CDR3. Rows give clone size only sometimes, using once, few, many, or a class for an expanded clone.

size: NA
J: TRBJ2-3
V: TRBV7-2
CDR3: CASSLGTSGLLNTQYF

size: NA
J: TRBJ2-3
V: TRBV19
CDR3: CASSMNSGSTDTQYF

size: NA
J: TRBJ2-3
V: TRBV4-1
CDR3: CASSQEKQGRTDTQYF

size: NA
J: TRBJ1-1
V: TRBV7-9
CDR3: CASSQINRNEEAFF

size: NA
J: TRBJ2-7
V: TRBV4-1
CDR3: CASSQGGYEQYF

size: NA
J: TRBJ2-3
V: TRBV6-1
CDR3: CASSEGTGGRRTDTQYF

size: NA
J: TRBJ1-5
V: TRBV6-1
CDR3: CASTPGVGGQPQHF

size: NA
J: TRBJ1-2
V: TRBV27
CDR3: CASSVTGGSSYGYTF

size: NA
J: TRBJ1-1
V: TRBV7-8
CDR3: CASSLLLSLGRTEAFF

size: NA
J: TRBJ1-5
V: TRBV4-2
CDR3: CASSQNLDQPQHF

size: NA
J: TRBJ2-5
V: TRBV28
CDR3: CASSPPPGVLWEETQYF

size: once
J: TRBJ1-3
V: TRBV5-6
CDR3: CASSRRSGNTIYF

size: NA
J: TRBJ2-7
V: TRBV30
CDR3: CAWSLVPALGEQYF

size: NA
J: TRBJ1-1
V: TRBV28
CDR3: CASSLEGGYPGRNTEAFF

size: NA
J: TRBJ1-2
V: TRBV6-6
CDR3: CASRHAPGGEAGYTF

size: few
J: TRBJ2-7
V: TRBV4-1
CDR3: CASSRTSGGYEQYF

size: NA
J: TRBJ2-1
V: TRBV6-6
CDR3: CASSKGGMEQFF

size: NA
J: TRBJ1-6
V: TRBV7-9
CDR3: CASSLDRGNSPLHF

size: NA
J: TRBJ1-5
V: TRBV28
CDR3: CASSHGRDNQPQHF

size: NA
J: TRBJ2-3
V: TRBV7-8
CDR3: CASSPRTSGRAGFIADTQYF

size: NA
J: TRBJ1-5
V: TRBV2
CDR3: CASSQQGSNQPQHF

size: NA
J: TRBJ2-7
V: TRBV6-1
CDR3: CASSARDSPYEQYF

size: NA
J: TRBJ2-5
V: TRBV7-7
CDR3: CASSSGGETQYF

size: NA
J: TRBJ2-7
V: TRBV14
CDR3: CASSQGSGGTSGYEQYF

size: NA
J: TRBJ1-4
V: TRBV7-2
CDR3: CASSLLGTGAEKLFF

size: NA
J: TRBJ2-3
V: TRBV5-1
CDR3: CASSGNRGPDTQYF